Listed below are T cell receptor beta chains from one sample, sequenced in a study of shared clonotypes between healthy human individuals. Sequencing used immunoSEQ multiplex PCR; TCRdb keeps in-frame clones, though not all of them. The sample lists roughly 890,000 clones, 80% to 95% seen once, with under 30% in the top ten. Specimen: naive CD8+ T cells sorted from blood. The receptors were sampled from a man aged 30-40 years in good health. CDR3s include the opening cysteine and the closing phenylalanine or tryptophan. The D gene is left open where the match is weak. Where a row states a size, it is once, few, many or the class of an expanded clone; other rows omit it.

>TRBJ2-1|NA|TRBD1|TRBV5-1
CASSEGRGPNEQFF
TGCGCCAGCAGCGAGGGCAGGGGGCCCAATGAGCAGTTCTTC
>TRBJ2-3|NA|TRBD2|TRBV7-9
CAGDPGLAGGPTDTQYF
TGTGCCGGCGATCCGGGACTAGCGGGAGGACCCACAGATACGCAGTATTTT
>TRBJ1-1|few|NA|TRBV7-9
CASSRIAEAFF
TGTGCCAGCAGCCGGATAGCGGAAGCTTTCTTT
>TRBJ2-1|NA|TRBD2|TRBV27
CASSPLASGRDNEQFF
TGTGCCAGCAGCCCATTGGCTAGCGGGAGGGACAATGAGCAGTTCTTC
>TRBJ2-7|NA|NA|TRBV13
CASSLGWDEQYF
TGTGCCAGCAGCTTAGGCTGGGACGAGCAGTACTTC
>TRBJ2-7|NA|TRBD1|TRBV5-1
CASSPRDRGDEQYF
TGCGCCAGCAGCCCTCGGGACAGGGGGGACGAGCAGTACTTC
>TRBJ1-5|NA|NA|TRBV15
CATSRVENVQPQHF
TGTGCCACCAGCAGAGTGGAAAATGTGCAGCCCCAGCATTTT
>TRBJ1-2|NA|NA|TRBV2
CASSDGEGYYGYTF
TGTGCCAGCAGTGACGGTGAGGGATACTATGGCTACACCTTC
>TRBJ2-7|NA|NA|TRBV27
CASSLLGLGEQYF
TGTGCCAGCAGTTTACTCGGGCTCGGCGAGCAGTACTTC
>TRBJ2-7|NA|TRBD2|TRBV28
CATGTTYEQYF
TGTGCCACCGGGACTACCTACGAGCAGTACTTC
>TRBJ2-7|NA|NA|TRBV7-9
CASTYRELYEQYF
TGTGCCAGCACCTACCGGGAATTGTACGAGCAGTACTTC
>TRBJ1-1|NA|NA|TRBV6-1
CASSEESGARAFF
TGTGCCAGCAGTGAAGAGAGTGGGGCTCGGGCTTTCTTT
>TRBJ2-3|NA|TRBD2|TRBV7-8
CASSTSGTSGVSSTDTQYF
TGTGCCAGCAGCACATCCGGGACTAGCGGGGTCTCTAGCACAGATACGCAGTATTTT
>TRBJ1-3|NA|TRBD1|TRBV6-6
CATLPQGASSGNTIYF
TGTGCCACCTTACCGCAGGGGGCCTCCTCTGGAAACACCATATATTTT
>TRBJ1-5|once|NA|TRBV5-1
CASSLVFRGGGGNQPQHF
TGCGCCAGCAGCTTGGTGTTTCGGGGCGGAGGCGGCAATCAGCCCCAGCATTTT
>TRBJ1-2|NA|TRBD1|TRBV28
CASLTDRVGGYTF
TGTGCCAGCTTAACGGACAGGGTAGGCGGCTACACCTTC
>TRBJ2-7|NA|TRBD2|TRBV27
CASSLRIPGLAGDEGHEQYF
TGTGCCAGCAGTTTAAGGATTCCAGGACTAGCGGGAGACGAAGGCCACGAGCAGTACTTC
>TRBJ2-2|NA|TRBD2|TRBV27
CASHIGGVTGELFF
TGTGCCAGCCATATCGGGGGGGTGACCGGGGAGCTGTTTTTT
>TRBJ2-7|NA|NA|TRBV5-1
CASSLVQGDEQYF
TGCGCCAGCAGCTTGGTGCAGGGTGACGAGCAGTACTTC
>TRBJ2-7|NA|TRBD2|TRBV7-9
CASSGRLAGYEQYF
TGTGCCAGCAGCGGCAGACTAGCGGGCTATGAGCAGTACTTC
>TRBJ2-7|NA|TRBD2|TRBV4-1
CASSQGLAGPTYEQYF
TGCGCCAGCAGCCAGGGATTAGCGGGGCCGACCTACGAGCAGTACTTC
>TRBJ2-4|NA|TRBD1|TRBV7-8
CASSLGQGILGAENIQYF
TGTGCCAGCAGCTTAGGACAGGGTATTCTTGGGGCCGAAAACATTCAGTACTTC
>TRBJ2-7|once|NA|TRBV5-1
CASSLDLSYEQYF
TGCGCCAGCAGCTTGGACCTATCCTACGAGCAGTACTTC
>TRBJ2-7|NA|TRBD1|TRBV7-8
CASSLPRQGITYEQYF
TGTGCCAGCAGCTTACCTAGACAGGGTATAACCTACGAGCAGTACTTC
>TRBJ1-5|few|NA|TRBV28
CATMGNQPQHF
TGTGCCACCATGGGGAATCAGCCCCAGCATTTT
>TRBJ2-7|NA|TRBD2|TRBV7-2
CASSPTSGSSWWSYEQYF
TGTGCCAGCAGCCCGACTAGCGGGAGTTCGTGGTGGTCCTACGAGCAGTACTTC
>TRBJ1-5|NA|NA|TRBV27
CASKGQANQPQHF
TGTGCCAGCAAAGGGCAGGCCAATCAGCCCCAGCATTTT
>TRBJ1-5|NA|NA|TRBV5-1
CASSLEVVQAPNQPQHF
TGCGCCAGCAGCTTGGAAGTGGTACAAGCCCCCAATCAGCCCCAGCATTTT
>TRBJ2-7|NA|TRBD1|TRBV5-5
CASSLLQGIFHEQYF
TGTGCCAGCAGCTTGTTACAGGGGATTTTCCACGAGCAGTACTTC
>TRBJ2-2|few|NA|TRBV28
CASSFRNTGELFF
TGTGCCAGCAGTTTTCGCAACACCGGGGAGCTGTTTTTT
>TRBJ2-1|NA|TRBD2|TRBV28
CASSSRTSGWYNEQFF
TGTGCCAGCAGTTCTCGGACTAGCGGGTGGTACAATGAGCAGTTCTTC
>TRBJ2-7|NA|NA|TRBV4-1
CASSQSGPSSYEQYF
TGCGCCAGCAGCCAAAGTGGACCGTCGTCCTACGAGCAGTACTTC
>TRBJ1-2|NA|NA|TRBV7-9
CASSPTVGYGYTF
TGTGCCAGCAGCCCGACTGTGGGATATGGCTACACCTTC
>TRBJ2-5|NA|TRBD1|TRBV28
CASSTGGWETQYF
TGTGCCAGCAGTACAGGGGGCTGGGAGACCCAGTACTTC
>TRBJ2-1|NA|TRBD2|TRBV27
CASSLFSPIAGGHNEQFF
TGTGCCAGCAGTTTATTTTCCCCTATAGCGGGAGGTCACAATGAGCAGTTCTTC
>TRBJ2-7|NA|TRBD2|TRBV27
CASSLAVTSYEQYF
TGTGCCAGCAGTCTAGCGGTTACGTCCTACGAGCAGTACTTC
>TRBJ1-2|NA|NA|TRBV27
CASSPGRHYGYTF
TGTGCCAGCAGCCCAGGGAGGCACTATGGCTACACCTTC
>TRBJ2-5|NA|TRBD2|TRBV27
CASREGLAGVETQYF
TGTGCCAGCAGAGAGGGACTAGCGGGAGTTGAGACCCAGTACTTC
>TRBJ1-2|NA|NA|TRBV27
CASSLGREAGSGYTF
TGTGCCAGCAGTTTAGGTAGGGAGGCAGGGAGTGGCTACACCTTC
>TRBJ2-1|NA|NA|TRBV7-8
CASSLPQSGPTEYNEQFF
TGTGCCAGCAGCTTACCCCAGTCGGGACCCACCGAATACAATGAGCAGTTCTTC
>TRBJ1-4|NA|NA|TRBV6-6
CASSYDSPPNEKLFF
TGTGCCAGCAGTTACGACTCCCCCCCTAATGAAAAACTGTTTTTT
>TRBJ2-5|NA|NA|TRBV7-9
CASSFLTDRQETQYF
TGTGCCAGCAGCTTCCTTACAGATCGTCAAGAGACCCAGTACTTC
>TRBJ2-5|NA|NA|TRBV5-1
CASSRGWGTEETQYF
TGCGCCAGCAGCCGAGGCTGGGGAACGGAGGAGACCCAGTACTTC
>TRBJ2-7|NA|TRBD1|TRBV7-9
CAILPAQGSSSYEQYF
TGTGCCATACTACCGGCACAGGGGTCTAGCTCCTACGAGCAGTACTTC
>TRBJ2-3|NA|NA|TRBV28
CASSFLLKTDTQYF
TGTGCCAGCAGTTTCCTCCTGAAGACAGATACGCAGTATTTT
>TRBJ2-7|NA|NA|TRBV27
CASGFQSGVSSYEQYF
TGTGCCAGCGGATTCCAGTCGGGGGTGAGCTCCTACGAGCAGTACTTC
>TRBJ1-1|NA|NA|TRBV11-2
CASSLAGGPGTEAFF
TGTGCCAGCAGCTTAGCTGGGGGCCCGGGCACTGAAGCTTTCTTT
>TRBJ2-7|NA|NA|TRBV5-4
CASSLYGRGAYEQYF
TGTGCCAGCAGCTTGTATGGTAGGGGTGCCTACGAGCAGTACTTC
>TRBJ2-1|NA|NA|TRBV10-3
CAISEGGRRELFYEQFF
TGTGCCATCAGTGAAGGTGGGAGGCGGGAACTGTTCTATGAGCAGTTCTTC
>TRBJ2-5|once|NA|TRBV9
CASSPNQETQYF
TGTGCCAGCAGCCCGAACCAAGAGACCCAGTACTTC
>TRBJ1-1|NA|NA|TRBV10-3
CAISESGPGTEAFF
TGTGCCATCAGTGAGTCCGGTCCTGGGACTGAAGCTTTCTTT
>TRBJ1-2|NA|TRBD1|TRBV29-1
CSVGWLVDRPSSGGYTF
TGCAGCGTTGGGTGGCTTGTGGACAGGCCCAGTTCGGGCGGCTACACCTTC
>TRBJ2-3|NA|NA|TRBV29-1
CSVEAHRKGTDTQYF
TGCAGCGTTGAAGCACACAGAAAGGGCACAGATACGCAGTATTTT
>TRBJ2-2|NA|NA|TRBV28
CASSFMITAVQSDTGELFF
TGTGCCAGCAGTTTTATGATTACGGCGGTCCAAAGCGACACCGGGGAGCTGTTTTTT